This passage covers 30 T cell receptor beta chains from one sample sequenced in a study of T cell responses to AZD1222 COVID-19 vaccine. Profiling relied on immunoSEQ multiplex PCR, and the TCRdb table lists in-frame clones only, not all of them. Of more than 150,000 clones listed, approximately 86% are singletons. The sample was peripheral blood, taken after recovery from COVID-19. The receptors derive from an adult who had recovered from COVID-19.

The DNA for the CDR3 is TGTGCCAGCAGCCCTAGCGGGGGGCCCCGGGGCACAGATACGCAGTATTTT. Its protein product is CASSPSGGPRGTDTQYF. The chain links TRBV7-2 to TRBJ2-3; 11 bases are a match to TRBD2. CDR1 SGHTA and CDR2 FQGNSA come from the germline V gene. V lost 5 bases and J lost 1; bases outside the gene matches: 8. The CDR3 is 17 amino acids.

The V call is TRBV9, the J call TRBJ2-7, with no clear D. Germline V gives CDR1 SGDLS, CDR2 YYNGEE. With 0 bases removed from V and 1 base from J, the gap between germline ends came to 11 bases. There are 15 residues in the CDR3. CDR3: CASSVGRVPSYEQYF. As DNA, the CDR3 is TGTGCCAGCAGCGTAGGAAGGGTTCCATCCTACGAGCAGTACTTC. The full variable domain, its missing parts supplied by reference TRBV9 and TRBJ2-7, is DSGVTQTPKHLITATGQRVTLRCSPRSGDLSVYWYQQSLDQGLQFLIQYYNGEERAKGNILERFSAQQFPDLHSELNLSSLELGDSALYFCASSVGRVPSYEQYFGPGTRLTVT.

This sequence joins TRBV12-3 or TRBV12-4 and TRBJ1-5; D is uncertain. Between the trimmed V and J ends, which lost 3 bases and 7 bases, there was a span of 10 bases. This CDR3 has 13 amino acids. CDR3 in amino acids: CASSLEGGQPQHF. The CDR3 coding sequence is TGTGCCAGCAGTTTGGAGGGAGGACAGCCCCAGCATTTT.

The gene calls are TRBV29-1 and TRBJ1-5, with TRBD1 as a possible D gene (5 bases). The ends were cut back, 5 bases at V and 3 bases at J, with 11 bases in the middle. The CDR3 runs 13 residues. Germline CDR1 reads SQVTM; CDR2 reads ANQGSEA. CDR3 sequence (DNA): TGCAGCGTTACCCCGGGACCCAATCAGCCCCAGCATTTT. As protein: CSVTPGPNQPQHF.

The gene calls are TRBV13 and TRBJ1-2; no definite D call. The CDR3 has 14 residues. CDR1 and CDR2 from the germline V gene are PRHDT and FYEKMQ (reference sequence). Trimming stripped 4 bases from V and 6 bases from J, with 15 bases between. The CDR3 is CASSSWAVGHGYTF. The CDR3 DNA is TGTGCCAGCAGCTCCTGGGCGGTAGGGCATGGCTACACCTTC.

The chain joins TRBV14 to TRBJ1-1; no definite D call. The germline CDR1 and CDR2 sequences are SGHDN and FVKESK. V lost 0 bases, J lost 6 bases, and 14 bases lay in between. CDR3 length: 15 amino acids. CDR3 in amino acids: CASSQEVGRWAEAFF. For the CDR3, the DNA is TGTGCCAGCAGCCAAGAGGTGGGGAGGTGGGCTGAAGCTTTCTTT.

The chain recombines TRBV9 with TRBJ2-3; D tentatively reads TRBD1 or TRBD2 (5 bases each). The CDR3 sequence is 16 residues long. Trimming took off 4 bases at V and 6 bases at J, with 21 bases between the two ends. The germline gives CDR1 SGDLS, CDR2 YYNGEE. The CDR3 nucleotides read TGTGCCAGCAGCATGGGGACGTTCGTATTCAGGGATACGCAGTATTTT. Translating gives CASSMGTFVFRDTQYF.

The rearrangement links TRBV3-1 (or the pseudogene TRBV3-2) to TRBJ1-2, with D perhaps TRBD1 (5 bases). Looked up from germline, CDR1 is LGHDT and CDR2 is YNNKEL (reference sequence). The CDR3 is made up of 17 amino acids. V lost 0 bases and J lost 7, with 21 bases in between. CDR3 sequence reads: CASSQDRQGSTMGGYTF. CDR3 DNA: TGTGCCAGCAGCCAAGATCGGCAGGGATCTACTATGGGTGGCTACACCTTC.

The V call is TRBV6-2 or TRBV6-3, the J call TRBJ1-1, with D possibly matching TRBD1 (5 bases). The germline CDR1 and CDR2 sequences are MNHEY and SVGEGT. The CDR3 totals 14 residues. Trimming cost V 1 base and J 4 bases, with 10 bases left between them. This CDR3 is CASSYYGTGTEAFF. The CDR3 region has the DNA TGTGCCAGCAGTTACTACGGGACCGGCACTGAAGCTTTCTTT.

The chain has TRBV2 and TRBJ2-7; D might be TRBD2 (5 bases). Germline assignment: CDR1 SNHLY and CDR2 FYNNEI. Trimming cost V 6 bases and J 3 bases, with 12 bases left between them. This CDR3 has 13 residues. This CDR3 reads CASSASGNYEQYF. DNA of the CDR3: TGTGCCAGCAGCGCGTCCGGGAACTACGAGCAGTACTTC.

The chain combines TRBV29-1 with TRBJ2-2; D is ambiguous. This CDR3 is 10 amino acids long. V dropped 6 bases and J dropped 7 bases, with 6 bases sitting between them. Germline V gives CDR1 SQVTM, CDR2 ANQGSEA. The CDR3 is CSVSDGELFF. For the CDR3, the DNA is TGCAGCGTCTCAGACGGGGAGCTGTTTTTT.

J is TRBJ2-5 and V is TRBV7-3, with 10 bases lining up with TRBD2. Germline loops: CDR1 SGHTA, CDR2 FQGTGA. The ends lost 5 bases at V and 4 bases at J; junction bases unmatched: 7. CDR3 length equals 15 residues. The CDR3 is CASSVAGGRGETQYF. Here the CDR3 DNA reads TGTGCCAGCAGCGTAGCGGGAGGACGGGGAGAGACCCAGTACTTC.

The chain couples TRBV6-5 to TRBJ2-2; D gene uncertain. CDR1 is MNHEY, CDR2 SVGAGI, per germline. The CDR3 is made up of 14 amino acids. V lost 5 bases and J 1 base, leaving 8 bases between the germline ends. CDR3 protein: CASSPWMNTGELFF. CDR3 nucleotide sequence: TGTGCCAGCAGTCCATGGATGAACACCGGGGAGCTGTTTTTT.

The rearrangement joins TRBV9 to TRBJ2-2; D perhaps matches TRBD1 (5 bases). Trimming left V 3 bases short and J 2 bases short, with 20 bases between. The CDR3 loop spans 18 amino acids. Germline CDR1 is SGDLS and CDR2 is YYNGEE. CDR3 sequence: CASSGRQLLTGNTGELFF. CDR3 sequence (DNA): TGTGCCAGCAGCGGACGACAGCTTTTGACGGGTAACACCGGGGAGCTGTTTTTT.

The chain has TRBV29-1 and TRBJ1-2; 11 nucleotides agree with TRBD1. CDR1 and CDR2 from the germline V gene are SQVTM and ANQGSEA. Losses at the gene ends were 6 bases for V and 8 bases for J; bases not matched to a gene: 5. The CDR3 covers 12 residues. The CDR3 nucleotides are TGCAGCGTCGCGGACAGGGGGCAAGGCTACACCTTC. Residues: CSVADRGQGYTF. The full variable domain, rest sourced from reference TRBV29-1 and TRBJ1-2, is SAVISQKPSRDICQRGTSLTIQCQVDSQVTMMFWYRQQPGQSLTLIATANQGSEATYESGFVIDKFPISRPNLTFSTLTVSNMSPEDSSIYLCSVADRGQGYTFGSGTRLTVV.

The J gene is TRBJ1-4, the V gene TRBV5-6; D might be TRBD1 (6 bases). Germline values: CDR1 SGHDT, CDR2 YYEEEE. This CDR3 spans 13 amino acids. The ends were cut back, 2 bases at V and 11 bases at J, with 13 bases in the middle. CDR3 in amino acids: CASSLDRSTKLFF. CDR3 DNA: TGTGCCAGCAGCTTAGACAGGTCGACGAAACTGTTTTTT.

The chain uses TRBV6-1 and TRBJ2-5; 10 bases are a match to TRBD2. Germline V gives CDR1 MNHNS, CDR2 SASEGT. The CDR3 has 15 amino acids. J lost 2 bases, V lost 2 bases, and 2 bases had no gene match. CDR3 DNA sequence: TGTGCCAGCAGTGAACAAGCGGGGGGGCAAGAGACCCAGTACTTC. Amino acid sequence: CASSEQAGGQETQYF.

This chain links TRBV6-5 with TRBJ1-2; 7 bases match TRBD1. Per germline, CDR1 MNHEY and CDR2 SVGAGI. The V segment lost 6 bases and the J segment 9 bases; nucleotides outside the gene matches: 7. This CDR3 spans 12 amino acids. In DNA form, the CDR3 reads TGTGCCAGCAGCCCCGGGACAGTCCGCTACACCTTC. Its translation: CASSPGTVRYTF.

The chain employs TRBV6-2 or TRBV6-3 and TRBJ1-5, with D possibly TRBD1 on 5 matching bases. This CDR3 spans 14 amino acids. Per germline, CDR1 MNHEY and CDR2 SVGEGT. Trimming removed 5 bases at V and 1 base at J, with 9 bases between. The DNA of the CDR3 is TGTGCCAGCAGTCGACAGAGCAGCAATCAGCCCCAGCATTTT. This gives the protein CASSRQSSNQPQHF.

V gene TRBV5-1 combines with J gene TRBJ2-7; the D is unclear. Trimming left V 0 bases short and J 0 bases short, with 10 bases between. This CDR3 has 15 amino acids. Germline assignment: CDR1 SGHRS and CDR2 YFSETQ. CDR3 coding DNA: TGCGCCAGCAGCTTGGGACCCGCGAGCTCCTACGAGCAGTACTTC. Its translation is CASSLGPASSYEQYF.

The rearrangement uses TRBV3-1 (or the pseudogene TRBV3-2) and TRBJ1-3; D call uncertain. CDR3 size: 15 residues. In germline, CDR1 is LGHDT, CDR2 YNNKEL (reference sequence). V dropped 2 bases and J dropped 4 bases, with 12 bases sitting between them. The CDR3 sequence: CASSQRRVGGNTIYF. The CDR3 coding sequence is TGTGCCAGCAGCCAACGGCGGGTTGGGGGAAACACCATATATTTT.

V gene TRBV27 combines with J gene TRBJ1-6; 9 positions match TRBD1. CDR1 MNHEY and CDR2 SMNVEV come from the germline V gene (reference sequence). This CDR3 has 17 residues. V was clipped by 3 bases and J by 4 bases; unmatched bases: 7. For the CDR3, the DNA is TGTGCCAGCAGTTTTTACCCACAGGGGGCTTATAATTCACCCCTCCACTTT. It is translated as CASSFYPQGAYNSPLHF.

This chain links TRBV21-1 with TRBJ2-7. TRBV21-1 is marked as a pseudogene. CDR3 length equals 11 residues. CDR3 loop: CASSKDAEQYF. The CDR3 DNA reads TGTGCCAGCAGCAAAGATGCCGAGCAGTACTTC.

The V and J genes are TRBV12-3 or TRBV12-4 and TRBJ1-5; D gene unclear. This CDR3 has 13 amino acids. The V gene lost 3 bases and the J gene lost 2 bases, with 5 bases spanning the gap. For the CDR3, the DNA is TGTGCCAGCAGTTTCCCCGGCAATCAGCCCCAGCATTTT. Translation: CASSFPGNQPQHF.

V gene TRBV6-1 combines with J gene TRBJ2-7; a possible D gene is TRBD2 (6 bases). The germline V gene has CDR1 MNHNS and CDR2 SASEGT. Trimming pared 4 bases from V and 3 bases from J, leaving 10 bases between. The CDR3 totals 13 residues. The CDR3 region has the DNA TGTGCCAGCAGTGGGAGGGACGTCTACGAGCAGTACTTC. The encoded protein is CASSGRDVYEQYF.

The chain has TRBV10-3 and TRBJ2-2; TRBD1 matches at 8 bases. CDR1 is ENHRY, CDR2 SYGVKD, per germline. The V segment lost 6 bases and the J segment 4 bases; nucleotides outside the gene matches: 7. This CDR3 is built from 15 residues. CDR3 DNA: TGTGCCATCAGACCAGTAGGACAGGGCACCGGGGAGCTGTTTTTT. It encodes CAIRPVGQGTGELFF.

This chain uses TRBV14 with TRBJ2-2, with TRBD2 identical over 8 bases. There are 16 residues in the CDR3. The J segment lost 2 bases and the V segment lost 3 bases, leaving 5 bases of the junction unmatched. Per the germline V gene, CDR1 is SGHDN and CDR2 is FVKESK. The CDR3 reads CASSQRLAINTGELFF. The CDR3, as DNA: TGTGCCAGCAGCCAGAGACTAGCGATAAACACCGGGGAGCTGTTTTTT.

This chain uses TRBV7-2 with TRBJ1-1; no reliable D call. In germline, CDR1 is SGHTA, CDR2 FQGNSA. Between the trimmed V and J ends, which lost 4 bases and 10 bases, there was a span of 13 bases. CDR3 length equals 12 residues. The CDR3 here is CASSSSAVGAFF. CDR3 in DNA: TGTGCCAGCAGCTCGTCAGCCGTAGGAGCTTTCTTT.

This clone occurred once. The CDR3 DNA follows: TGCGCCAGCAGCCAGAACAGGCGCACCTTC. It yields the protein CASSQNRRTF. The chain is built from TRBV4-3 and TRBJ1-2; D possibly corresponds to TRBD1 (5 bases). The V and J ends lost 3 bases and 13 bases respectively, with 9 bases between them. The CDR3 extends over 10 amino acids. Germline assignment: CDR1 LGHNA and CDR2 YSLEER.

This chain joins TRBV5-1 and TRBJ1-3; D ambiguous. Trimming took off 0 bases at V and 0 bases at J, with 7 bases between the two ends. CDR1 is SGHRS and CDR2 is YFSETQ in the germline V gene. The CDR3 spans 15 residues. Here the CDR3 reads CASSLERGSGNTIYF. The CDR3, as DNA: TGCGCCAGCAGCTTGGAGCGGGGCTCTGGAAACACCATATATTTT.